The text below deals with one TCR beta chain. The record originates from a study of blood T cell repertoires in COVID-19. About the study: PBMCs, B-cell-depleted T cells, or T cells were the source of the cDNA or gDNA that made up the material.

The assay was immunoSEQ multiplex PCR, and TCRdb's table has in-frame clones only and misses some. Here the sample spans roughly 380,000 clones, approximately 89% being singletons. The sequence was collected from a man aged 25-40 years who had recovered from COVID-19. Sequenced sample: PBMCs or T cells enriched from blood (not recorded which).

In DNA form, the CDR3 reads TGTGCCAGCAGCTTAGGACAGGCCCCCGTGAAAGCCACCGGGGAGCTGTTTTTT. This codes for CASSLGQAPVKATGELFF. The J gene is TRBJ2-2, the V gene TRBV7-9; perhaps TRBD1 as D (6 bases). Trimming removed 1 base at V and 4 bases at J, with 19 bases between. Germline CDR1 and CDR2: SEHNR and FQNEAQ (reference sequence). This CDR3 spans 18 amino acids. Variable domain in full (rest from reference TRBV7-9 and TRBJ2-2): DTGVSQNPRHKITKRGQNVTFRCDPISEHNRLYWYRQTLGQGPEFLTYFQNEAQLEKSRLLSDRFSAERPKGSFSTLEIQRTEQGDSAMYLCASSLGQAPVKATGELFFGEGSRLTVL.